This TCR beta chain was retrieved from a study of T cell changes during pregnancy in multiple sclerosis. TCRdb's copy holds only in-frame clones and misses some; the assay was immunoSEQ multiplex PCR. The sample lists under 55,000 clones, 85% to 95% occurring once. This CDR3 contains 16 residues. Deletions cut 0 bases from V and 0 bases from J, with 10 bases between. Per germline, CDR1 SGHRS and CDR2 YFSETQ. This clone was observed a single time. The clonotype originates from a female donor in good health, enrolled as a control in a pregnancy study. The sample in question was CD4+ T cells from peripheral blood mononuclear cells, obtained after pregnancy. The rearrangement uses TRBV5-1 and TRBJ1-3, with D uncertain. As DNA, the CDR3 is TGCGCCAGCAGCTTGGGTTCCACTGGCTCTGGAAACACCATATATTTT. Translating it yields CASSLGSTGSGNTIYF. Filled out from reference TRBV5-1 and TRBJ1-3, the complete variable domain reads KAGVTQTPRYLIKTRGQQVTLSCSPISGHRSVSWYQQTPGQGLQFLFEYFSETQRNKGNFPGRFSGRQFSNSRSEMNVSTLELGDSALYLCASSLGSTGSGNTIYFGEGSWLTVV.